This T cell receptor beta chain was recovered during a study of blood T cell repertoires in COVID-19 (dated by TCRdb to 2020 to 2022). Turning to the overall study: Samples from collaborators originated in the United States, Italy and Spain and spanned both the acute and convalescent phases of COVID-19. The prospective study material was composed of cDNA or gDNA derived from T cells, B-cell-depleted T cells, or PBMCs. Subjects who had been exposed to COVID-19, were actively infected with it, or had recovered from it provided the deeply sampled blood TCRbeta repertoires that made up the dataset. The repertoires were released in a freely available public database intended as a resource for research on the immune response to SARS-CoV-2. Samples came from the ongoing ImmuneRACE study (first 160 participants) plus 1,254 subjects from 6 global collaborators. The sample metadata nearly always contained a de-identified subject ID, COVID-19 status, age in years and sex. Where HLA class I and class II types were available, the types were taken from metadata supplied by the sample provider, not from assay-based typing. Overall study results and their limits: The amount of clinical and demographic metadata varied by source and participant and was provided uncurated.

V is shortened by 10 bases, J by 8 bases, and the region joining them spans 20 bases. The CDR3 runs 13 residues from the cysteine to the phenylalanine. The DNA shown is the 39-base CDR3, in frame from base 1. The collaborating institutions used their own protocols to collect whole blood in K2EDTA tubes. For TCRbeta analysis, collaborator samples were shipped as frozen whole blood, as isolated PBMCs, or as DNA extracted from either sample type. Details on this clone: There is no known antigen for this receptor. The record has no base qualities; no much larger clone is one base away.

TCRbeta CDR3 regions were amplified from genomic DNA by means of the immunoSEQ Assay, a bias-controlled multiplex PCR. Processing in the source paper ran as follows. Nucleated cell counts per sample were estimated from amplification of reference gene primers within the assay. Sequence reads were collapsed and filtered to measure the absolute abundance of every unique TCRbeta CDR3 rearrangement. For each sample, productive Simpson clonality was calculated as the square root of Simpson's diversity index over productive rearrangements. This immuneACCESS table, as held by TCRdb, lists in-frame sequences with V and J called but not all clones. Of the missing ones, under half trace to an unresolved V gene in checked studies; the others have no known cause. The V and J calls and clone size were taken over from that table, and D and trimming were inferred from the DNA. The sample table lists roughly 70,000 clones, 85% to 90% of them with a count of one. The ten biggest clones cover almost 4% of the sample.

Sequencing was performed on peripheral blood. The source is a man aged 65 to 79 with active COVID-19. The V gene is TRBV12-3 or TRBV12-4 and the J gene is TRBJ1-1, and possibly TRBD1, on 5 matching bases. The DNA reads as follows: TGTGCCATACATCTGGGGGGGTTTCTGGAAGCTTTCTTT. This sequence encodes CAIHLGGFLEAFF.